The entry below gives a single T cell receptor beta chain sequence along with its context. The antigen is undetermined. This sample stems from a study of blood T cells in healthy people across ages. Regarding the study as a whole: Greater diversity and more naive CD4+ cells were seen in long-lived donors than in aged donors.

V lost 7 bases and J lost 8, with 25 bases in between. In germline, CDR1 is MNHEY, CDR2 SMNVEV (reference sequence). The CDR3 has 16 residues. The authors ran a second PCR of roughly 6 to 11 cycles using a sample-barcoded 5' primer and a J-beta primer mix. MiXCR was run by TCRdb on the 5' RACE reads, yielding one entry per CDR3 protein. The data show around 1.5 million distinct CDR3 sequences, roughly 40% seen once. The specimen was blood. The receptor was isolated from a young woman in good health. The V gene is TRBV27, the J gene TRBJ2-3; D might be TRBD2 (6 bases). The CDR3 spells CASTLRASDQVGTQYF. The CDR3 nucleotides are TGTGCCAGCACCTTACGGGCTAGCGATCAGGTCGGTACGCAGTATTTT.